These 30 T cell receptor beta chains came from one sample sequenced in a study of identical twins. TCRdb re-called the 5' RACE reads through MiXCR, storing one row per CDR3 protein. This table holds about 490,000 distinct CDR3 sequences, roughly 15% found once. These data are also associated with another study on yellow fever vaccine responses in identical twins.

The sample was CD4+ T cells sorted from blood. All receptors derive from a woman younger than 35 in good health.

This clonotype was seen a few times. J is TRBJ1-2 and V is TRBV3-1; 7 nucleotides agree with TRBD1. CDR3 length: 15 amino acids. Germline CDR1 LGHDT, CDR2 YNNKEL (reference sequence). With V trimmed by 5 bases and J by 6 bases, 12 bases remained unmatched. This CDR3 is CASSSAGQAPDGYTF. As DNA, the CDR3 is TGTGCCAGCAGCTCCGCCGGACAGGCTCCCGATGGCTACACCTTC.

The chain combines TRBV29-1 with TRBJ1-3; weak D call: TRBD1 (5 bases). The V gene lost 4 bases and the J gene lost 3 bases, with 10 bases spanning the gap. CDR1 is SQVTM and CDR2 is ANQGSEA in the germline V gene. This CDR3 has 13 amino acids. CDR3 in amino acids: CSVVVTVGNTIYF. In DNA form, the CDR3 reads TGCAGCGTTGTTGTGACAGTTGGAAACACCATATATTTT.

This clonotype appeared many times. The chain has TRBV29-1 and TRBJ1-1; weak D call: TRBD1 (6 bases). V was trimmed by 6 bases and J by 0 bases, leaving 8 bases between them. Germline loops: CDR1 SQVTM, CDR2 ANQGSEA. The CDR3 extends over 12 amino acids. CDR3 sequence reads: CSVGQLNTEAFF. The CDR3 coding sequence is TGCAGCGTGGGACAACTGAACACTGAAGCTTTCTTT.

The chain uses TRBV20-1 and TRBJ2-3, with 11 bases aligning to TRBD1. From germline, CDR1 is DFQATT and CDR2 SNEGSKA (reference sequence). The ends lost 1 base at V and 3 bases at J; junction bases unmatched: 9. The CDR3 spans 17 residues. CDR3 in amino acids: CSARVERGTGGTDTQYF. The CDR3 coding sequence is TGCAGTGCTAGAGTGGAGCGTGGGACAGGGGGAACAGATACGCAGTATTTT.

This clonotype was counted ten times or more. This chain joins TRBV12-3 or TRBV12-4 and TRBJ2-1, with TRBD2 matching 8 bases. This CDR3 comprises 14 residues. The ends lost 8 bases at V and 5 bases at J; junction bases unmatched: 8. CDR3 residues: CASSVSGDNNEQFF. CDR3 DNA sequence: TGTGCCAGCTCGGTTAGCGGGGATAACAATGAGCAGTTCTTC.

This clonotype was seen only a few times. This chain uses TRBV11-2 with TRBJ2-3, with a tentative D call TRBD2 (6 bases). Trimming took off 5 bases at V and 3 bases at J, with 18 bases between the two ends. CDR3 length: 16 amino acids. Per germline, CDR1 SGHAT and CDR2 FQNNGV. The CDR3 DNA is TGTGCCAGCAGCCGCGCGACGACTAGGTGGACAGATACGCAGTATTTT. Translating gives CASSRATTRWTDTQYF.

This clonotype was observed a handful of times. The CDR3 spells CAVTRWDTGELFF. CDR3 in DNA: TGTGCCGTTACGAGGTGGGACACCGGGGAGCTGTTTTTT. The chain combines TRBV2 with TRBJ2-2; D uncertain. The length of the CDR3 is 13 residues. Germline assignment: CDR1 SNHLY and CDR2 FYNNEI. V was clipped by 11 bases and J by 3 bases, with 13 bases between them.

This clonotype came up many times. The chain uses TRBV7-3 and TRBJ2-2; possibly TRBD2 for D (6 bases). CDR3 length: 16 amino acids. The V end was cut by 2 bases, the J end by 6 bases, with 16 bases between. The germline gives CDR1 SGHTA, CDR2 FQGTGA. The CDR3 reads CASSLWEVASPGELFF. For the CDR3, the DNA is TGTGCCAGCAGCTTATGGGAGGTAGCGAGTCCCGGGGAGCTGTTTTTT.

The CDR3 region has the DNA TGCAGCGTCGGCCGGGACCTGCACGTACAGGGGGAGACCCAGTACTTC. It yields the protein CSVGRDLHVQGETQYF. The rearrangement links TRBV29-1 to TRBJ2-5; the match to TRBD1 covers 7 bases. The CDR3 is 16 amino acids. Germline CDR1 and CDR2: SQVTM and ANQGSEA. V gave up 6 bases and J gave up 5 bases; unmatched junction bases: 18.

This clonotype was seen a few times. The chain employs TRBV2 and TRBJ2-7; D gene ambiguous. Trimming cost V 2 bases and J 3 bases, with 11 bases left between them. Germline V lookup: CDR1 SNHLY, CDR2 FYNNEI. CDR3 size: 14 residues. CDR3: CASSEWASIYEQYF. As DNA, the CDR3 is TGTGCCAGCAGTGAATGGGCGAGTATCTACGAGCAGTACTTC.

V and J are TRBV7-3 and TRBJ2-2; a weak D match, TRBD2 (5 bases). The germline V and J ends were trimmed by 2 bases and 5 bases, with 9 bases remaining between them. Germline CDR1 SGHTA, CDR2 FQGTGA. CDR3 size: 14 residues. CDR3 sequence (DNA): TGTGCCAGCAGCTTATCCCCGGGAACCGGGGAGCTGTTTTTT. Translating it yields CASSLSPGTGELFF.

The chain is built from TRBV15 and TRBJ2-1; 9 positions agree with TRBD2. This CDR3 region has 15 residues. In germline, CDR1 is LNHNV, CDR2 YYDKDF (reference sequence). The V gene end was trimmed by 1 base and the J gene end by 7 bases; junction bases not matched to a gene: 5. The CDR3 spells CATSRVVLAGNEQFF. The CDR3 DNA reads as TGTGCCACCAGCAGAGTGGTTCTAGCGGGGAATGAGCAGTTCTTC.

The CDR3 loop is CASNIRGSSFAYEQYF. CDR3 in DNA: TGTGCCAGCAACATTAGAGGGTCTAGCTTTGCCTACGAGCAGTACTTC. The chain has TRBV7-2 and TRBJ2-7, with TRBD2 as a possible D gene (5 bases). Germline assignment: CDR1 SGHTA and CDR2 FQGNSA. This CDR3 has 16 residues. Between the trimmed V and J ends, which lost 7 bases and 2 bases, there was a span of 21 bases.

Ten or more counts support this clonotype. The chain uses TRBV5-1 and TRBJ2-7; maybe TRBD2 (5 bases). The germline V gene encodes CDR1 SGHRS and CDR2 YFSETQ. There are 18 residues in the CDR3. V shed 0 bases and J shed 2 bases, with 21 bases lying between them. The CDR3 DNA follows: TGCGCCAGCAGCTTGGGTGGCTTAGCGTCGTTCCTTGCCTACGAGCAGTACTTC. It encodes CASSLGGLASFLAYEQYF.

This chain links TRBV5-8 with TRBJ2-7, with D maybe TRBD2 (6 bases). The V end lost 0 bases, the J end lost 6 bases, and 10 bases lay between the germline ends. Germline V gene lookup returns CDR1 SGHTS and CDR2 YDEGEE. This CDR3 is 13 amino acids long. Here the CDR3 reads CASSLVQGGEQYV. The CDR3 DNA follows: TGTGCCAGCAGCTTGGTTCAGGGAGGCGAGCAGTACGTC.

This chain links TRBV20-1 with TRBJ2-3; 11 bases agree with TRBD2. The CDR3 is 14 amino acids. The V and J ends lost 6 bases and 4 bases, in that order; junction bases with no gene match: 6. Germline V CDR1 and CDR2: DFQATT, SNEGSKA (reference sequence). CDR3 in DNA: TGCAGTGCGTATAGCGGGGGGGCCGCAGATACGCAGTATTTT. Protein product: CSAYSGGAADTQYF.

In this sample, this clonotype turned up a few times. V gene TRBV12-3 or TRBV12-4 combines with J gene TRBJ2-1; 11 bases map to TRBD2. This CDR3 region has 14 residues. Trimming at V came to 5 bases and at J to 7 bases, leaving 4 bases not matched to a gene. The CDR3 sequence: CASSPSGRTNEQFF. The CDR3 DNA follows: TGTGCCAGCAGTCCTAGCGGGAGGACGAATGAGCAGTTCTTC.

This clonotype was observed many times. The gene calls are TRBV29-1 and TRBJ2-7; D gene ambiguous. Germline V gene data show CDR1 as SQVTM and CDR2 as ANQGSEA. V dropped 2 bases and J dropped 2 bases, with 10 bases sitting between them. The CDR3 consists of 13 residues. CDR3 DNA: TGCAGCGTTGAAATATCACCTCCCTACGAGCAGTACTTC. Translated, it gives CSVEISPPYEQYF.

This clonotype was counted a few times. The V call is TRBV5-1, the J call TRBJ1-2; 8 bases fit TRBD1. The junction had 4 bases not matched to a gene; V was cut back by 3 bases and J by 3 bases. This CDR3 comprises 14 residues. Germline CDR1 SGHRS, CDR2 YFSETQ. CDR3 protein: CASSWGTGDYGYTF. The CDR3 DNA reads TGCGCCAGCAGCTGGGGGACAGGCGACTATGGCTACACCTTC.

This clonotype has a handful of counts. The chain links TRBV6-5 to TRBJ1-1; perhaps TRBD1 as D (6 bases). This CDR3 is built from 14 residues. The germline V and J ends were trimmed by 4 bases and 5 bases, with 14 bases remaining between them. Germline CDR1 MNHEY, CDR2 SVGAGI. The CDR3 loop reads CASSSIGGGTEAFF. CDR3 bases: TGTGCCAGCAGTTCGATAGGGGGTGGGACTGAAGCTTTCTTT.

The CDR3: CASMRGEGALNTGELFF. In DNA form, the CDR3 reads TGTGCCAGCATGCGTGGTGAGGGAGCGCTGAACACCGGGGAGCTGTTTTTT. This chain links TRBV7-6 with TRBJ2-2, with D possibly matching TRBD2 (5 bases). Germline V gene sequence: CDR1 SGHVS, CDR2 FNYEAQ. The CDR3 length is 17 residues. V was trimmed by 7 bases and J by 1 base, leaving 19 bases between them.

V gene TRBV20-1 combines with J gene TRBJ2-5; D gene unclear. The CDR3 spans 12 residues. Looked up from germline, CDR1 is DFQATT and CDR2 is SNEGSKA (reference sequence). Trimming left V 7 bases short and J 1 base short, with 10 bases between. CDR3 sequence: CSGSRIQETQYF. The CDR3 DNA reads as TGCAGTGGGTCCAGAATCCAAGAGACCCAGTACTTC.

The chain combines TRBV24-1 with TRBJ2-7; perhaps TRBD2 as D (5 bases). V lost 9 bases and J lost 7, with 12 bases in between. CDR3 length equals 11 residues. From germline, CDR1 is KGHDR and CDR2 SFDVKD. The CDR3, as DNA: TGTGCCACCTCTCCAGGCGGGGAGCAGTACTTC. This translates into CATSPGGEQYF.

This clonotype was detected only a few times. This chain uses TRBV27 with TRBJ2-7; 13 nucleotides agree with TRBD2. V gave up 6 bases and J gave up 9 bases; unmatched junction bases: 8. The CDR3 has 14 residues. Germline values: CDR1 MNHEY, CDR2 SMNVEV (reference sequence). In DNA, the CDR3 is TGTGCCAGCAGCTCAGGGACTAGCGGGATCGGGCAGTACTTC. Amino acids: CASSSGTSGIGQYF.

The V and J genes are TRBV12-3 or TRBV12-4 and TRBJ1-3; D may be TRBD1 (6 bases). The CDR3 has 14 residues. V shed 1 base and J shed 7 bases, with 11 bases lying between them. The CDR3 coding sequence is TGTGCCAGCAGTTTAGGGACAGCCGTCAACACCATATATTTT. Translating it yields CASSLGTAVNTIYF.

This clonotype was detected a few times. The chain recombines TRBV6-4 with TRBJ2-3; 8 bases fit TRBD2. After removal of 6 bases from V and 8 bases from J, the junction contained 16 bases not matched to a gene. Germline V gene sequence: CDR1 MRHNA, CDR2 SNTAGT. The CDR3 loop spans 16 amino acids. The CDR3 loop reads CASSRTWRGDLSTQYF. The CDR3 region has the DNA TGTGCCAGCAGCAGAACATGGCGGGGGGATTTGTCTACGCAGTATTTT.

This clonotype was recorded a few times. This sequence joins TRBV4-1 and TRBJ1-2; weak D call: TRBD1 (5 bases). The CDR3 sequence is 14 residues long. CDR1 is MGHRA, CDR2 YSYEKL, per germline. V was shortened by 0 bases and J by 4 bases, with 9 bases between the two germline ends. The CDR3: CASSQERTRYGYTF. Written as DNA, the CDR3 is TGCGCCAGCAGCCAAGAGAGGACACGCTATGGCTACACCTTC.

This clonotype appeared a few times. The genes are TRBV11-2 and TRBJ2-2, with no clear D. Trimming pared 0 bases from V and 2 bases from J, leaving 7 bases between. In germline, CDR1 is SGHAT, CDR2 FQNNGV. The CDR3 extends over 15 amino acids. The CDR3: CASSLDFINTGELFF. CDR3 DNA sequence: TGTGCCAGCAGCTTAGACTTCATCAACACCGGGGAGCTGTTTTTT. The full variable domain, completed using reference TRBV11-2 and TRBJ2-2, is EAGVAQSPRYKIIEKRQSVAFWCNPISGHATLYWYQQILGQGPKLLIQFQNNGVVDDSQLPKDRFSAERLKGVDSTLKIQPAKLEDSAVYLCASSLDFINTGELFFGEGSRLTVL.

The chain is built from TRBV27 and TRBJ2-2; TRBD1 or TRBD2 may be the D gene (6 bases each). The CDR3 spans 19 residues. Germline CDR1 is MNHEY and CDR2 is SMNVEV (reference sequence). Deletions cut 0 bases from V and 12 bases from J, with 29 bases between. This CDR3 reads CASSLSGDARSVMGGKLFF. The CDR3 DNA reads TGTGCCAGCAGTTTATCCGGTGACGCACGGTCGGTTATGGGGGGCAAGCTGTTTTTT.

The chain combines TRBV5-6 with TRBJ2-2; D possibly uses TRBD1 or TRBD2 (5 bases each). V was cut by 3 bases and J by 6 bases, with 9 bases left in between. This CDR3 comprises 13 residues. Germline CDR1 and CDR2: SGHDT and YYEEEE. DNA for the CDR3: TGTGCCAGCAGCTGGGACCAACCCGGGGAGCTGTTTTTT. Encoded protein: CASSWDQPGELFF.